The present TCR beta chain was sequenced within a study of blood T cell repertoires in COVID-19. Study-level information: Sites across the United States, Italy and Spain contributed samples from acute and convalescent COVID-19. PBMCs, B-cell-depleted T cells, or T cells provided the cDNA or gDNA that made up the material.

The CDR3 length is 15 residues. V shed 0 bases and J shed 9 bases, with 17 bases lying between them. The germline V gene has CDR1 SGHDN and CDR2 FVKESK. Per the original methods: Using reference gene primer amplification, nucleated cell counts were estimated. Profiling relied on immunoSEQ multiplex PCR, and the TCRdb table lists in-frame clones only, not all of them. V, J and clone size were drawn from that table, and D and trimming were deduced from the DNA. The sample records fewer than 300,000 clones, 85% being singletons. This receptor was obtained from a human donor in a cohort sampled during active COVID-19. This chain joins TRBV14 and TRBJ1-1; D perhaps matches TRBD1 (5 bases). The specimen sequenced was peripheral blood. The CDR3 protein is CASSQDRLGRGKAFF. The CDR3 DNA follows: TGTGCCAGCAGCCAAGATAGGCTAGGCCGGGGGAAAGCTTTCTTT.